This is a list of T cell receptor beta chains from one sample in a study of tumor-infiltrating lymphocytes in primary liver carcinoma. TCRdb reprocessed the multiplex PCR reads with MiXCR, giving one entry per CDR3 protein. The sample lists some 190,000 distinct CDR3 sequences, about 60% seen once, with approximately 68% in the top ten. Sequenced sample: peripheral blood. The receptor set was obtained from a man in his forties with primary liver carcinoma and hepatitis B virus infection. Both conserved end residues are part of each CDR3. The order of the fields is CDR3 protein, CDR3 DNA, J gene, D gene, V gene, clone size, CDR3 length. The D gene is left open where the match is weak. Where a row states a size, it is once, few, many or the class of an expanded clone; other rows omit it.

CASSATWAGVGNELFF	TGTGCCAGCAGCGCAACTTGGGCGGGAGTCGGGAATGAGCTGTTCTTC	TRBJ2-1	TRBD2	TRBV11-2	.	16
CASSRNYRGQEQFF	TGTGCCAGCAGTCGCAACTACCGGGGACAGGAGCAGTTCTTC	TRBJ2-1	TRBD1	TRBV12-3/TRBV12-4	.	14
CSVEVGSAGGRNEQFF	TGCAGCGTTGAAGTAGGGTCAGCGGGAGGTCGTAATGAGCAGTTCTTC	TRBJ2-1	TRBD2	TRBV29-1	few	16
CACSLTNGAYEQCF	TGTGCCTGCAGTTTAACCAACGGAGCCTACGAGCAGTGCTTC	TRBJ2-7	.	TRBV11-2	.	14
CASSWVSGTNEQFF	TGTGCCAGCAGTTGGGTTAGCGGGACCAATGAGCAGTTCTTC	TRBJ2-1	TRBD2	TRBV28	.	14
CAISEGPITGYKNIQYF	TGTGCCATCAGTGAGGGGCCTATCACGGGATACAAAAACATTCAGTACTTC	TRBJ2-4	.	TRBV10-3	.	17
CASSHVYRQEETQYF	TGTGCCAGCAGCCATGTCTATAGGCAGGAGGAGACCCAGTACTTC	TRBJ2-5	.	TRBV4-2	.	15
CASSPITETSGSYNEQFF	TGTGCCAGCAGCCCCATCACGGAGACTAGCGGTTCCTACAATGAGCAGTTCTTC	TRBJ2-1	TRBD2	TRBV4-2	few	18
CASSSLKLAGGTDTHYF	TGTGCCAGCAGTTCTCTCAAACTAGCGGGAGGAACAGATACGCACTATTTT	TRBJ2-3	TRBD2	TRBV28	.	17
CASSVSRDNEQFF	TGTGCCAGCAGCGTGAGCCGGGACAATGAGCAGTTCTTC	TRBJ2-1	.	TRBV11-2	many	13
CAARSTGDTEAFF	TGTGCCGCACGCAGTACAGGGGACACTGAAGCTTTCTTT	TRBJ1-1	TRBD1	TRBV6-1	few	13
CASSYRTGDSPLHF	TGTGCCAGCAGTTATAGGACAGGGGATTCACCCCTCCACTTT	TRBJ1-6	TRBD1	TRBV6-5	few	14
CASSDLGQGSSGYTF	TGTGCCAGCAGTGATTTGGGACAGGGGAGTTCTGGCTACACCTTC	TRBJ1-2	TRBD1	TRBV6-1	few	15
CASSKGTGGYNEQFF	TGTGCCAGCAGCAAAGGGACAGGGGGATACAATGAGCAGTTCTTC	TRBJ2-1	TRBD1	TRBV7-9	.	15
CASSYLGVGTEYF	TGTGCCAGCAGCTACCTAGGGGTGGGGACCGAGTACTTC	TRBJ2-5	.	TRBV11-1	.	13
CASSPGPGLQVTQYF	TGCGCCAGCAGCCCGGGCCCCGGTCTTCAGGTCACGCAGTATTTT	TRBJ2-3	.	TRBV5-1	once	15
CASVPLGARSSYNEQFF	TGTGCCAGCGTCCCGTTGGGGGCGCGGAGTTCCTACAATGAGCAGTTCTTC	TRBJ2-1	.	TRBV11-2	.	17
CASRQNRDYNTGELFF	TGTGCCAGCAGACAAAACCGGGACTACAACACCGGGGAGCTGTTTTTT	TRBJ2-2	TRBD2	TRBV12-3/TRBV12-4	few	16
CASGMTGVTGELFF	TGTGCCAGCGGAATGACAGGGGTCACCGGGGAGCTGTTTTTT	TRBJ2-2	TRBD1	TRBV28	.	14
CASSLLRGAGEQFF	TGTGCCAGTAGCTTGTTGAGAGGGGCCGGCGAGCAGTTCTTC	TRBJ2-1	.	TRBV5-8	.	14
CASSLDRGRREGRLRAQYF	TGTGCCAGCAGCTTAGACAGGGGGAGGCGGGAGGGAAGACTGCGGGCGCAGTATTTT	TRBJ2-3	TRBD2	TRBV11-2	.	19
CASSQDRDISWPQHF	TGTGCCAGCAGTCAAGACAGGGATATATCGTGGCCCCAGCATTTT	TRBJ1-5	TRBD1	TRBV6-1	.	15
CASSLESEPSYEQYF	TGTGCCAGCAGCTTAGAGTCAGAGCCCTCCTACGAGCAGTACTTC	TRBJ2-7	.	TRBV7-9	.	15
CASSPSGTRGELFF	TGTGCCAGCAGCCCAAGCGGGACGCGGGGGGAGCTGTTTTTT	TRBJ2-2	TRBD2	TRBV11-2	many	14
CASSLEGPDQPQHF	TGCGCCAGCAGCTTGGAGGGTCCCGATCAGCCCCAGCATTTT	TRBJ1-5	.	TRBV5-1	few	14